The T cell receptor beta chain under discussion was sequenced for a study of T cell repertoires in cytomegalovirus infection. Study at large: Newly reported HLA-C-restricted and thoroughly characterized HLA-B-restricted CMV epitopes were employed. General study results and limits: Ex vivo responses were dominated by HLA-C-restricted CMV-specific TCR beta clonotypes.

As to this clonotype: The antigen remains unidentified.

One entry per CDR3 protein results from TCRdb running MiXCR on the reads. The profile shows fewer than 950,000 distinct CDR3 sequences, 32% of them singletons. This receptor was obtained from a human donor in good health (CMV status not recorded). Some clones in this sample may be carry-over from other donors' samples. Sequenced material: cultured CD8+ T cells from PBMCs, taken from culture after CMV antigen stimulation.

The CDR3 sequence is CASSLNRGLGGEQFF. Here the CDR3 DNA reads TGCGCCAGCAGCTTGAACAGGGGTTTGGGCGGTGAGCAGTTCTTC. The chain recombines TRBV5-1 with TRBJ2-1; TRBD1 matches at 7 bases. After removal of 1 base from V and 9 bases from J, the junction contained 10 bases not matched to a gene. The CDR3 runs to 15 residues. The germline gives CDR1 SGHRS, CDR2 YFSETQ.